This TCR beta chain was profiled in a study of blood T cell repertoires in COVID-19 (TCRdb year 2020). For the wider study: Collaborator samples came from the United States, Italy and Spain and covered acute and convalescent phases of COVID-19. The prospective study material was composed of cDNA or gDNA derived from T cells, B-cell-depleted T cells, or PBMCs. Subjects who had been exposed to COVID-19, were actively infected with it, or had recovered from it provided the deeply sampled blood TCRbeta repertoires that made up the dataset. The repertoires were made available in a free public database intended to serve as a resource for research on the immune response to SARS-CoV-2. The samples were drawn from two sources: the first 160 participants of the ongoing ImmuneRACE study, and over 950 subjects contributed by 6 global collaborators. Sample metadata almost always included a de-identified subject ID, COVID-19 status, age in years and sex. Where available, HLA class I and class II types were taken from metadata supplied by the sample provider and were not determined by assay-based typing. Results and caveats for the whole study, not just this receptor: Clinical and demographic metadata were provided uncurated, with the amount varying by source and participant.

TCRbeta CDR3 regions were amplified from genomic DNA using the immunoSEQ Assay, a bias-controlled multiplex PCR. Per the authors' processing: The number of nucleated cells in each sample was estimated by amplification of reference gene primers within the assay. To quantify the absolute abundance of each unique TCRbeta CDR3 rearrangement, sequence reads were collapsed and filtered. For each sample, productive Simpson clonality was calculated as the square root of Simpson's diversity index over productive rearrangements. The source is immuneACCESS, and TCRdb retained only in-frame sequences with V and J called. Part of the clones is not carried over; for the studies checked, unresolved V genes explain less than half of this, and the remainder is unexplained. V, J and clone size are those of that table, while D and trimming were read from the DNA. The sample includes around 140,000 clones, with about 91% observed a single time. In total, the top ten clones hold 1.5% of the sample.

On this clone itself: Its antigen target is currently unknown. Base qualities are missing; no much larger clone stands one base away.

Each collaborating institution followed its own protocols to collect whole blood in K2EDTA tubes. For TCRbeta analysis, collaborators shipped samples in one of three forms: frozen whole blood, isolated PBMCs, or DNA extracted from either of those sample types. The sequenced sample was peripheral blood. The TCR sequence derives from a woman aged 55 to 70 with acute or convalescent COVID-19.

The DNA reads as follows: TGCGCCAGCAGCCAGGGGAGCGGGGGGGCCTCCTACGAGCAGTACTTC. This codes for CASSQGSGGASYEQYF. Recombination linked TRBV4-3 to TRBJ2-7, with 10 bases in between that match TRBD2. Per the germline V gene, LGHNA is the CDR1 and YSLEER is the CDR2. The CDR3 runs 16 amino acids, cysteine and phenylalanine included. Only CDR3 DNA remains: 48 bases, in frame from the first base. V ends up 3 bases short and J 0 bases short, with an unmatched junction base count of 5.